The T cell receptor (beta chain) described here comes from a study of beta chain features in type 1 diabetes. The sequenced template was cDNA made from the entire isolated RNA. TCRdb's table, derived via immunoSEQ multiplex PCR, lists solely in-frame clones and lacks some. The sample has 860,000 or so clones; roughly a sixth are singletons. The CDR3 covers 19 residues. The chain links TRBV21-1 to TRBJ1-2; the table gives TRBD1 as D, unverified against the DNA. TRBV21-1 is a pseudogene segment. The clonotype was recovered from a woman aged 18-30 years in good health. The material sequenced was naive CD4+ T cells from blood. The CDR3 loop reads CASSKGRCTGTGGRYGYTF. DNA of the CDR3: TGTGCCAGCAGCAAAGGGAGGTGTACCGGGACAGGGGGCCGCTATGGCTACACCTTC.